This T cell receptor beta chain was profiled in a study of blood T cell repertoires in COVID-19. Overall study context: Sites in the United States, Italy and Spain provided acute and convalescent COVID-19 samples.

The CDR3 extends over 15 amino acids. J gave up 4 bases and V 3 bases, and 1 base lay outside the gene matches. CDR1 is SNHLY and CDR2 is FYNNEI in the germline V gene. Sequenced by immunoSEQ multiplex PCR; TCRdb stores in-frame clones only, minus some. Found here are 150,000 to 200,000 clones, approximately 85% of them singletons; the top ten hold approximately 9.9%. The sample taken for sequencing was peripheral blood. The clonotype originates from a human donor with active or convalescent COVID-19. The donor label of this sample is uncertain. The gene calls are TRBV2 and TRBJ2-7; the match to TRBD2 covers 15 bases. CDR3 in amino acids: CASSEGLAGGYEQYF. In nucleotides, the CDR3 is TGTGCCAGCAGTGAGGGACTAGCGGGAGGTTACGAGCAGTACTTC.